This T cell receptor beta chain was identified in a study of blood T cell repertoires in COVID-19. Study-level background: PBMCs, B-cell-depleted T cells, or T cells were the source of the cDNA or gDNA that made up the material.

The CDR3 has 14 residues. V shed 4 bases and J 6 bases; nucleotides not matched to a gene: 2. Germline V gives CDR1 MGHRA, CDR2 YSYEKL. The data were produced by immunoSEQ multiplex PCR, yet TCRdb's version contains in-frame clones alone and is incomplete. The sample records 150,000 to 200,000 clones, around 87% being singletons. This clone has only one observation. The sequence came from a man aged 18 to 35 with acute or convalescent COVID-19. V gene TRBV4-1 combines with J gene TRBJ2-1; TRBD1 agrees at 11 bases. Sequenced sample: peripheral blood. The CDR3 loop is CASSPGTGGNEQFF. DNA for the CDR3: TGCGCCAGCAGCCCCGGGACAGGGGGCAATGAGCAGTTCTTC.